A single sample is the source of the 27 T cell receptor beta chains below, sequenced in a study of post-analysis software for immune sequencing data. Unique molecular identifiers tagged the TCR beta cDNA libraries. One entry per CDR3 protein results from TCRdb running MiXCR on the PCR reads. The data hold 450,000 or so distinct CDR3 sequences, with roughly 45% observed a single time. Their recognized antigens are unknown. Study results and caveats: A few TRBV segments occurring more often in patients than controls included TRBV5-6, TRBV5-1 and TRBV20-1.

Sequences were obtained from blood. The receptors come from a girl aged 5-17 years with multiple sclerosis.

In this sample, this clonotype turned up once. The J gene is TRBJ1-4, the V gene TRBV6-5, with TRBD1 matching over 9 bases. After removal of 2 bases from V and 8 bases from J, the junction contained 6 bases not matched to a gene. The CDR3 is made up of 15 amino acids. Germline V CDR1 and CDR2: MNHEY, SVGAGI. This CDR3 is CASSYHRGLGEKLFF. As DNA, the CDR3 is TGTGCCAGCAGTTACCACAGGGGGCTTGGCGAAAAACTGTTTTTT.

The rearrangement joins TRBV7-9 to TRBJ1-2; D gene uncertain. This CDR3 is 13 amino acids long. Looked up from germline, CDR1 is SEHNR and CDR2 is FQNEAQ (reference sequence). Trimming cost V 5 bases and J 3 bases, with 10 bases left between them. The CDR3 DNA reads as TGTGCCAGCAGCGAGGGAGGGTACTATGGCTACACCTTC. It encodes CASSEGGYYGYTF.

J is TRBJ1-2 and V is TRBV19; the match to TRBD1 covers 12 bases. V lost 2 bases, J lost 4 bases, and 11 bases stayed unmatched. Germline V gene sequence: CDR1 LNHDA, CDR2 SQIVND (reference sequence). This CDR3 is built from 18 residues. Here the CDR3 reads CASSIYGRAGQGAYGYTF. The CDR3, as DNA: TGTGCCAGTAGTATATACGGACGCGCGGGACAGGGGGCCTATGGCTACACCTTC.

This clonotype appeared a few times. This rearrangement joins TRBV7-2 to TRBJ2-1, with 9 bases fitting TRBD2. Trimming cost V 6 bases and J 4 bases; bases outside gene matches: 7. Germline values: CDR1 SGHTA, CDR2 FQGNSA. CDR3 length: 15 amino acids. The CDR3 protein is CASRRGGREYNEQFF. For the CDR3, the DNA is TGTGCCAGCAGGAGGGGCGGGAGGGAATACAATGAGCAGTTCTTC.

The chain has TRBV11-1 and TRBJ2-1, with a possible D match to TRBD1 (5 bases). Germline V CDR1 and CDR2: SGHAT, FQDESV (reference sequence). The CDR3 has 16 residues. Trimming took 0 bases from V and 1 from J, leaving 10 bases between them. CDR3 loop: CASSLAVGRSYNEQFF. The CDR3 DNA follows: TGTGCCAGCAGCTTAGCAGTGGGGCGTTCCTACAATGAGCAGTTCTTC.

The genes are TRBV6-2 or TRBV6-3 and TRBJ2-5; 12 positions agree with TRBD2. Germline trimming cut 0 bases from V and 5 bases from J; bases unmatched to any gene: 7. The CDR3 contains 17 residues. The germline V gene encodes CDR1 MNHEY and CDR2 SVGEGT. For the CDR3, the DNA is TGTGCCAGCAGTTACTCGACTCCTAGCGGGAGGGCGGAGACCCAGTACTTC. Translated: CASSYSTPSGRAETQYF.

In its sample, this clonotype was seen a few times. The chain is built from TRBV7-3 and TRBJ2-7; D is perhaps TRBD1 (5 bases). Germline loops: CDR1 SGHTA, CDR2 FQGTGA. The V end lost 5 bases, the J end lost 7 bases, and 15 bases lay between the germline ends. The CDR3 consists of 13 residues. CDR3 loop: CASSVDTLREQYF. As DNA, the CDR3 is TGTGCCAGCAGCGTGGACACACTCAGGGAGCAGTACTTC.

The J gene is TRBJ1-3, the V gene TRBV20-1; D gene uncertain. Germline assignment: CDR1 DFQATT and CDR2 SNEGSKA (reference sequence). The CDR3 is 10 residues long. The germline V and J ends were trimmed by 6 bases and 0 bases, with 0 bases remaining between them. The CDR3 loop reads CSASGNTIYF. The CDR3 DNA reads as TGCAGTGCCTCTGGAAACACCATATATTTT.

DNA of the CDR3: TGCGCCAGCAGCCTCACTAGCGCCCCCCAGTTCTTC. It specifies CASSLTSAPQFF. The genes are TRBV5-1 and TRBJ2-1; 7 positions agree with TRBD2. The germline gives CDR1 SGHRS, CDR2 YFSETQ. The CDR3 is 12 amino acids. The J segment lost 13 bases and the V segment lost 4 bases, leaving 8 bases of the junction unmatched.

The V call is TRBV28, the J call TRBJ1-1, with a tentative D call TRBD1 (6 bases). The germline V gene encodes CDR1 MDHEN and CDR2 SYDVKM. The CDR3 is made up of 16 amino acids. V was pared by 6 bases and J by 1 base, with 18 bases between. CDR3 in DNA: TGTGCCAGCAGAACAGGGTTGGGAAAAGAGAACACTGAAGCTTTCTTT. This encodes CASRTGLGKENTEAFF.

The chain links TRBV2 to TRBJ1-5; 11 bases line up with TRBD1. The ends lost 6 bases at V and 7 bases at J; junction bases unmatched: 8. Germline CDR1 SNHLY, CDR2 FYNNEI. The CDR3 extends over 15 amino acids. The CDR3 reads CASSVGQGVGQPQHF. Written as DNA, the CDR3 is TGTGCCAGCAGCGTGGGACAGGGGGTAGGGCAGCCCCAGCATTTT.

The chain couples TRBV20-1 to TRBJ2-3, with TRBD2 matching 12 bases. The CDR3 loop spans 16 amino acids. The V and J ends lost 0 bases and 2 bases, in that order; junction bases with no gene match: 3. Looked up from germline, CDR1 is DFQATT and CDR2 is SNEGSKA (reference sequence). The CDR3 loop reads CSARDRTSGDTDTQYF. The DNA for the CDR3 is TGCAGTGCTAGAGATCGGACTAGCGGGGACACAGATACGCAGTATTTT.

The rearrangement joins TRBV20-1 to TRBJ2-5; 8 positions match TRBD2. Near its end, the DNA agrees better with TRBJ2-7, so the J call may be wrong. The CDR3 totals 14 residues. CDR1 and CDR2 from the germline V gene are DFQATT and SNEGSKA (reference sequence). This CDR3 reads CSAPFGTRWYEQYF. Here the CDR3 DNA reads TGCAGTGCTCCATTCGGGACTAGGTGGTACGAGCAGTACTTC.

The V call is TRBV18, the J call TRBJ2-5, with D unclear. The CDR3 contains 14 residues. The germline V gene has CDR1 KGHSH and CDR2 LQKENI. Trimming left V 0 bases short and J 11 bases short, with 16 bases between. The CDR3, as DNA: TGTGCCAGCTCACCACCAACCCGTTGGGGTGAGCAGTACTTC. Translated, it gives CASSPPTRWGEQYF.

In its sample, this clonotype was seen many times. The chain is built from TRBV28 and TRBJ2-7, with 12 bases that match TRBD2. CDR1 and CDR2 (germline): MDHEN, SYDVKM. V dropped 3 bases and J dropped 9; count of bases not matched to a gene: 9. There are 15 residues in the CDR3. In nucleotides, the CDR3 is TGTGCCAGCAGTTTCCGACTAGCGGGAGCGGCGGTGCAGTACTTC. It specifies CASSFRLAGAAVQYF.

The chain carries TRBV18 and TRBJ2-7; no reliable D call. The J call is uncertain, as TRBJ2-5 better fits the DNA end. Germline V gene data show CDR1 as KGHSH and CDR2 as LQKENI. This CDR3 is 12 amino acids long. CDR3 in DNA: TGTGCCAGCTCTCTGGTCATAGGGACCCAGTACTTC. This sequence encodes CASSLVIGTQYF.

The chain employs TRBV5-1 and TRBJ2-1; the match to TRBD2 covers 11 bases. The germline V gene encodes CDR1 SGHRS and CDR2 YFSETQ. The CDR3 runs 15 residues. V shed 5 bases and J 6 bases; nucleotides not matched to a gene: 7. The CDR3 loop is CASRSSGRAGNEQFF. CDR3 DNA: TGCGCCAGCAGGAGTAGCGGGAGGGCCGGCAATGAGCAGTTCTTC.

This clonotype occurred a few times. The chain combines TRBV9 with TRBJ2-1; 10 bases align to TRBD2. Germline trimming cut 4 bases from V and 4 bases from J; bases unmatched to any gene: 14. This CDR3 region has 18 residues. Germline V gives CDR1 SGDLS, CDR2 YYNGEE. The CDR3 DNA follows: TGTGCCAGCAGCCCTTCGACTGCCGGGACTAGCGAGTACAATGAGCAGTTCTTC. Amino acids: CASSPSTAGTSEYNEQFF.

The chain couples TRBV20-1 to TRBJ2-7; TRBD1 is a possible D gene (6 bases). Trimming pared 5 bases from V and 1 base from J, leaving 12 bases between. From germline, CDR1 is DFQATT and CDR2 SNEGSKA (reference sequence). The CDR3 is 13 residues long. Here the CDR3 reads CSAEGDTSYEQYF. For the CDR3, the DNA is TGCAGTGCTGAGGGGGACACATCCTACGAGCAGTACTTC.

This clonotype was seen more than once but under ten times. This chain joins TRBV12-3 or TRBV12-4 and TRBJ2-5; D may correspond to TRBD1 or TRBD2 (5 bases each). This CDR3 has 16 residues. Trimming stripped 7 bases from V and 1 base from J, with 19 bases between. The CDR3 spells CASTEGTAPVQETQYF. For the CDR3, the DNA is TGTGCCAGCACCGAAGGGACCGCCCCTGTCCAAGAGACCCAGTACTTC.

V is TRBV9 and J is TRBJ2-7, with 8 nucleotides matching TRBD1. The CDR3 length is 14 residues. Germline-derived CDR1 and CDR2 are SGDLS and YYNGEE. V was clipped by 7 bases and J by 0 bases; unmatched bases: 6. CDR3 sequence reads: CASGRGQDSYEQYF. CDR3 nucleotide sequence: TGTGCCAGCGGACGGGGACAGGACTCCTACGAGCAGTACTTC.

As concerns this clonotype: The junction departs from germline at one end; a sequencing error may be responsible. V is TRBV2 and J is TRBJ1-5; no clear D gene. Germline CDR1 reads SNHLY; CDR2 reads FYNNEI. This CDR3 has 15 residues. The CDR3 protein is CASSEVSSDNRPQHF. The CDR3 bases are TGTGCCAGCAGTGAAGTGTCAAGTGATAATCGGCCCCAGCATTTT.

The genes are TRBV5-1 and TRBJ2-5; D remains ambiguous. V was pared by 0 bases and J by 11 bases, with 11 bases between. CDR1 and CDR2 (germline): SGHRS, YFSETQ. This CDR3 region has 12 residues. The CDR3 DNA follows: TGCGCCAGCAGCTTGGCCTCCGGATGGCAGTACTTC. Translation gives CASSLASGWQYF.

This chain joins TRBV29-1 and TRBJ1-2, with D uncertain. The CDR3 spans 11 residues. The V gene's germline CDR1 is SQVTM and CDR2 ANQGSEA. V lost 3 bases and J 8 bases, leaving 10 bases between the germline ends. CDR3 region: CSVDSRKGYTF. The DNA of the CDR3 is TGCAGCGTTGATTCCCGAAAGGGCTACACCTTC.

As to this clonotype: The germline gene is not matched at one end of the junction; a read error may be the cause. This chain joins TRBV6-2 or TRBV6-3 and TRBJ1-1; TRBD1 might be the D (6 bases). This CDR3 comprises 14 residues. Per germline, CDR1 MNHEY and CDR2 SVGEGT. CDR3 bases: TGCGCCAGCAGCCCCAGGGGCACGAACACTGAAGCTTTCTTT. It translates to CASSPRGTNTEAFF.

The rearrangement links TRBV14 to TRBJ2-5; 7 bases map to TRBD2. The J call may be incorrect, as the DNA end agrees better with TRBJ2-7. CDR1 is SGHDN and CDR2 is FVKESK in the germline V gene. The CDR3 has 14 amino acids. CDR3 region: CASSQGEGSYEQYF. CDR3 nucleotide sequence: TGTGCCAGCAGCCAGGGGGAGGGCTCCTACGAGCAGTACTTC.

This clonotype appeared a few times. DNA of the CDR3: TGCGCCAGCAGCCCATTAGGGTTGGGTACGCAGTATTTT. Translating gives CASSPLGLGTQYF. The chain is built from TRBV4-1 and TRBJ2-3; D not certain. Germline assignment: CDR1 MGHRA and CDR2 YSYEKL. Trimming shortened V by 4 bases and J by 8 bases, and 13 bases separated the two germline ends. The CDR3 extends over 13 amino acids.